What follows are 3 T cell receptor beta chains derived from one specimen sequenced in a study of neurological immune-mediated disorders. TCRdb ran MiXCR on the 5' RACE reads and lists one entry per CDR3 protein. Of around 71,000 distinct CDR3 sequences listed, roughly 15% are singletons. Documented time point: longitudinal time-point 1 (baseline). Sample: PBMCs. The origin of the receptors is a female donor with HTLV-1-associated myelopathy (HAM/TSP).

This clonotype was observed at least ten times. J is TRBJ2-7 and V is TRBV5-1; D perhaps matches TRBD1 (6 bases). V dropped 1 base and J dropped 1 base, with 15 bases sitting between them. The CDR3 covers 16 residues. Looked up from germline, CDR1 is SGHRS and CDR2 is YFSETQ. DNA of the CDR3: TGCGCCAGCAGCTTGCAAGGAGGACAGAATTCCTACGAGCAGTACTTC. Encoded protein: CASSLQGGQNSYEQYF.

This clonotype has ten or more counts. V usage is TRBV6-2 or TRBV6-3 and J usage is TRBJ1-1; no clear D. Germline CDR1 is MNHEY and CDR2 is SVGEGT. The length of the CDR3 is 12 residues. The germline V and J ends were trimmed by 6 bases and 3 bases, with 8 bases remaining between them. The CDR3 DNA reads TGTGCCAGCAGCCCCGGGGACACTGAAGCTTTCTTT. This translates into CASSPGDTEAFF.

This clonotype was observed at least ten times. V gene TRBV5-1 combines with J gene TRBJ1-4; no reliable D call. Trimming took 7 bases from V and 4 from J, leaving 11 bases between them. The CDR3 has 13 residues. In germline, CDR1 is SGHRS, CDR2 YFSETQ. CDR3 bases: TGCGCCAGCGGGAGCTCACTTAATGAAAAACTGTTTTTT. It translates to CASGSSLNEKLFF. Full variable domain (outside the CDR3, taken from reference TRBV5-1 and TRBJ1-4): KAGVTQTPRYLIKTRGQQVTLSCSPISGHRSVSWYQQTPGQGLQFLFEYFSETQRNKGNFPGRFSGRQFSNSRSEMNVSTLELGDSALYLCASGSSLNEKLFFGSGTQLSVL.